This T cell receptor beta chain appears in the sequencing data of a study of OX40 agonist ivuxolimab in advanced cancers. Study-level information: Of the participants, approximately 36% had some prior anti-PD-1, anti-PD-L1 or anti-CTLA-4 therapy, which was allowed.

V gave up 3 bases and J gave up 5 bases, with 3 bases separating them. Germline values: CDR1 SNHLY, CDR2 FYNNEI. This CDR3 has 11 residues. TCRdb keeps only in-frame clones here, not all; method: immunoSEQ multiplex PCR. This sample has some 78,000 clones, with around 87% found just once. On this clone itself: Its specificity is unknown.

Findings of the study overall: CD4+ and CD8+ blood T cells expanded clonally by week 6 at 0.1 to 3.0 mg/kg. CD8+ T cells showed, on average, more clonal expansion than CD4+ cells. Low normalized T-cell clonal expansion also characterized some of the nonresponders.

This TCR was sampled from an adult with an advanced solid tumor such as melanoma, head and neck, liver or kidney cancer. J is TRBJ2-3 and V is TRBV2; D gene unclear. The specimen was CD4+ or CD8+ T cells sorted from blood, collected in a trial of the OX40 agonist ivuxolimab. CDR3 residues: CASSDIDTQYF. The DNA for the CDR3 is TGTGCCAGCAGTGACATAGATACGCAGTATTTT.